The present TCR beta chain was sequenced within a study of PD-L1 blockade in urothelial cancer. Overall study: In the patient group, twenty-five of 29 were males with bladder-origin urothelial cancer. Blood was tested 3 weeks (second dose) and 6 weeks into treatment. Whole-study findings and limits: Those with durable benefit had larger increases in tumor-associated blood clones at 3 weeks.

As regards this clone: What it binds is unknown.

Trimming shortened V by 4 bases and J by 0 bases, and 11 bases separated the two germline ends. The length of the CDR3 is 14 residues. Germline-derived CDR1 and CDR2 are GTSNPN and SVGIG (reference sequence). TCR analog templates of synthetic origin were spiked into each PCR. TCRdb's copy holds only in-frame clones and misses some; the assay was immunoSEQ multiplex PCR. Altogether roughly 56,000 clones are present, approximately 80% being singletons, with the ten largest covering roughly 4.5%. This sequence originates from a man between 65 and 85 years old with urothelial cancer. The source material was PBMCs, sampled around atezolizumab (anti-PD-L1) treatment. This chain joins TRBV30 and TRBJ2-3, with D perhaps matching TRBD2 (6 bases). The CDR3 sequence is CAWTSGLSTDTQYF. The CDR3, as DNA: TGTGCCTGGACAAGCGGGCTTAGCACAGATACGCAGTATTTT.